This is a list of T cell receptor beta chains from one sample in a study of blood T cells in healthy people across ages. TCRdb called the 5' RACE reads again in MiXCR, with one record for every CDR3 protein. Among roughly 1.9 million distinct CDR3 sequences, 30% to 40% were seen once, and the ten largest hold under 25%. The sequencing input was blood. Receptors originate from a human donor in good health. CDR3s include the opening cysteine and the closing phenylalanine or tryptophan. The order of the fields is D gene, clone size, V gene, CDR3 length, J gene, CDR3 DNA, CDR3 protein. D genes are given only for firm matches. The size of a clone is reported for some rows only, either as once, few or many, or as a class for expanded clones.

d_call: NA; clone_size: NA; v_call: TRBV21-1; cdr3_length: 15; j_call: TRBJ2-7; cdr3_nt: TGTGCCAGCAGGGCCAACCGGGACAGATCCTACGAGCAGTACTTC; cdr3_aa: CASRANRDRSYEQYF
d_call: NA; clone_size: NA; v_call: TRBV7-9; cdr3_length: 15; j_call: TRBJ2-1; cdr3_nt: TGTGCCAGCAGATACAGCGTGGAGATATACAATGAGCAGTTCTTC; cdr3_aa: CASRYSVEIYNEQFF
d_call: TRBD1; clone_size: NA; v_call: TRBV5-5; cdr3_length: 15; j_call: TRBJ2-5; cdr3_nt: TGTGCCAGCAGCTTAATCACAGGGGTCCAAGAGACCCAGTACTTC; cdr3_aa: CASSLITGVQETQYF
d_call: NA; clone_size: few; v_call: TRBV3-1; cdr3_length: 15; j_call: TRBJ1-4; cdr3_nt: TGTGCCAGCAGCCGGGGAAGAGCAACTAATGAAAAACTGTTTTTT; cdr3_aa: CASSRGRATNEKLFF
d_call: TRBD2; clone_size: NA; v_call: TRBV28; cdr3_length: 19; j_call: TRBJ2-7; cdr3_nt: TGTGCCAGCAGCCATTACCGGGACCTTTCCCGAAGGGACTACTACGAGCAGTACTTC; cdr3_aa: CASSHYRDLSRRDYYEQYF
d_call: TRBD1; clone_size: NA; v_call: TRBV9; cdr3_length: 16; j_call: TRBJ1-2; cdr3_nt: TGTGCCAGCAGCGTAGTACCACAGGGGAAGATCTATGGCTACACCTTC; cdr3_aa: CASSVVPQGKIYGYTF
d_call: NA; clone_size: NA; v_call: TRBV11-2; cdr3_length: 12; j_call: TRBJ2-4; cdr3_nt: TGTGCCAGCAGCTACATTACAGACATTCAGTACTTC; cdr3_aa: CASSYITDIQYF
d_call: TRBD2; clone_size: NA; v_call: TRBV20-1; cdr3_length: 16; j_call: TRBJ2-1; cdr3_nt: TGCAGTGCTAGAGTGTCCCGGGGGGGCCCTCGCAATGAGCAGTTCTTC; cdr3_aa: CSARVSRGGPRNEQFF
d_call: NA; clone_size: NA; v_call: TRBV20-1; cdr3_length: 12; j_call: TRBJ1-4; cdr3_nt: TGCAGTGCTGATCGACAGGATGAAAAACTGTTTTTT; cdr3_aa: CSADRQDEKLFF
d_call: NA; clone_size: NA; v_call: TRBV6-2/TRBV6-3; cdr3_length: 14; j_call: TRBJ1-2; cdr3_nt: TGTGCCGGCAGTGCGTTGACAGGATCCTATGGCTACACCTTC; cdr3_aa: CAGSALTGSYGYTF
d_call: NA; clone_size: few; v_call: TRBV12-3/TRBV12-4; cdr3_length: 16; j_call: TRBJ2-1; cdr3_nt: TGTGCCAGCAGCCTCCCGGGGCGGTCGGAATACAATGAGCAGTTCTTC; cdr3_aa: CASSLPGRSEYNEQFF
d_call: NA; clone_size: NA; v_call: TRBV20-1; cdr3_length: 14; j_call: TRBJ2-2; cdr3_nt: TGCAGTGCTACCGAGACAGGTCTTACCGGGGAGCTGTTTTTT; cdr3_aa: CSATETGLTGELFF